The source of this T cell receptor (beta chain) is a study of control samples from healthy donors and cancer patients. Libraries were prepared by immunoSEQ multiplex PCR; TCRdb keeps only in-frame clonotypes and omits some of them. The profile shows 75,000 to 90,000 clones, about 83% of them singletons. This clone appeared a few times. The V end lost 0 bases, the J end lost 5 bases, and 11 bases lay between the germline ends. This CDR3 is built from 14 residues. Germline lookup yields CDR1 SGHRS and CDR2 YFSETQ. The TCR was taken from a woman between 40 and 55 years old in good health. The material sequenced was blood. The chain joins TRBV5-1 to TRBJ1-1; tentatively, D is TRBD1 (5 bases). CDR3 region: CASSLALGGTEAFF. For the CDR3, the DNA is TGCGCCAGCAGCTTGGCCCTGGGGGGTACTGAAGCTTTCTTT.